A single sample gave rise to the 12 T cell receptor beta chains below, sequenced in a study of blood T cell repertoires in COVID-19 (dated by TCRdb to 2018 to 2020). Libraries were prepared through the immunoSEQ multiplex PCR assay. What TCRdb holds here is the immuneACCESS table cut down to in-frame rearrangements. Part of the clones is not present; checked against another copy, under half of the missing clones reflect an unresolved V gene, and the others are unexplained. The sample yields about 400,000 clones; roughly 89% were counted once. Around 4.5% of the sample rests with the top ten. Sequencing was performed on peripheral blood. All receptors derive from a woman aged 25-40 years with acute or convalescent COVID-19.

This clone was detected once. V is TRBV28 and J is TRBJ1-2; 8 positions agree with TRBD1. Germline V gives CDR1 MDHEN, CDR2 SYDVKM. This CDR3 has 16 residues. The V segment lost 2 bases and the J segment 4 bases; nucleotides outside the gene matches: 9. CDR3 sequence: CASSLLWTGSGYGYTF. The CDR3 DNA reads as TGTGCCAGCAGTTTACTCTGGACAGGGAGCGGCTATGGCTACACCTTC.

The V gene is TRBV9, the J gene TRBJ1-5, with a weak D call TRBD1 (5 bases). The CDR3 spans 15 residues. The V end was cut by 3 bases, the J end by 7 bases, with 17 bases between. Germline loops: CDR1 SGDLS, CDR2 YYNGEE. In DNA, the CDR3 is TGTGCCAGCAGCGCCTCAGGGAACGGATACCAGCCCCAGCATTTT. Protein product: CASSASGNGYQPQHF.

CDR3 protein: CASSYGNNSPLHF. The CDR3, as DNA: TGTGCCAGCAGTTACGGGAATAATTCACCCCTCCACTTT. The rearrangement uses TRBV2 and TRBJ1-6; D not certain. Germline V gene data show CDR1 as SNHLY and CDR2 as FYNNEI. CDR3 size: 13 residues. The V and J ends lost 5 bases and 5 bases respectively, with 7 bases between them.

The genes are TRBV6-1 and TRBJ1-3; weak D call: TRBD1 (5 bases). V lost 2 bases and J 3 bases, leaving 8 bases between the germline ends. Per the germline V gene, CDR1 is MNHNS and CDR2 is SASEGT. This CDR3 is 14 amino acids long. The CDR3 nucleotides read TGTGCCAGCAGTGAACAGGGTCTTGGAAACACCATATATTTT. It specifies CASSEQGLGNTIYF.

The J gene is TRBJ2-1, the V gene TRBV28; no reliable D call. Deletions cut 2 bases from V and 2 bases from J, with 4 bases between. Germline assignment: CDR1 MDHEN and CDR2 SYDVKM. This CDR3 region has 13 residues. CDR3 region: CASSLGPYNEQFF. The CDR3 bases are TGTGCCAGCAGTTTAGGGCCCTACAATGAGCAGTTCTTC.

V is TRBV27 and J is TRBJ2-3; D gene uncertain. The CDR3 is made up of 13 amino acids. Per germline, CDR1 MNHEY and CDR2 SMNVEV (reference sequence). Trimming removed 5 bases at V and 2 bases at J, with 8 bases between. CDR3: CASSRVITDTQYF. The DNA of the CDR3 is TGTGCCAGCAGTCGGGTAATCACAGATACGCAGTATTTT.

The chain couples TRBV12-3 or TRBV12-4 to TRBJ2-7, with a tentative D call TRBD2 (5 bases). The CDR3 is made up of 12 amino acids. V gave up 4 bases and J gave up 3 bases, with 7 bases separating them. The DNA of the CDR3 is TGTGCCAGCAGTTCTAGCCGCTACGAGCAGTACTTC. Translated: CASSSSRYEQYF.

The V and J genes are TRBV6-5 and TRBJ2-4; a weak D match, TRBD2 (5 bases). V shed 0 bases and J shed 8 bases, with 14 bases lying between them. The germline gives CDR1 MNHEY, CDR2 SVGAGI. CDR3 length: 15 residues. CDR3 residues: CASSYSRGNSDIQYF. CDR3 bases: TGTGCCAGCAGTTACTCTCGGGGTAACAGCGACATTCAGTACTTC.

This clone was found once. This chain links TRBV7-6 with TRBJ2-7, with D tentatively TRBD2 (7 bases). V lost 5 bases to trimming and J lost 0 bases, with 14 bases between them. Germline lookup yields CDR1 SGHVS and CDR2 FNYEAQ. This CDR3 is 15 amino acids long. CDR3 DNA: TGTGCCAGCAGCACAGGGACTATTAGCTCCTACGAGCAGTACTTC. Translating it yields CASSTGTISSYEQYF.

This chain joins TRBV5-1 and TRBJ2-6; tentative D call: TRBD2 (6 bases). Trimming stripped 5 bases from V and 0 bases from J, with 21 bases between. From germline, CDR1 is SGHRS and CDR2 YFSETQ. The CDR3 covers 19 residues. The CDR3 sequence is CASSPPMGGVASGANVLTF. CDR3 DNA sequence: TGCGCCAGCAGTCCCCCTATGGGGGGTGTAGCCTCTGGGGCCAACGTCCTGACTTTC.

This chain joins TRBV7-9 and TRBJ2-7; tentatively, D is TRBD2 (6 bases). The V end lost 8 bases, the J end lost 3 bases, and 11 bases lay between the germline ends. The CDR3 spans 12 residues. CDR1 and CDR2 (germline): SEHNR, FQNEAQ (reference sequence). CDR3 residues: CASVGGDYEQYF. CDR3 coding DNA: TGTGCCAGCGTCGGCGGGGACTACGAGCAGTACTTC.

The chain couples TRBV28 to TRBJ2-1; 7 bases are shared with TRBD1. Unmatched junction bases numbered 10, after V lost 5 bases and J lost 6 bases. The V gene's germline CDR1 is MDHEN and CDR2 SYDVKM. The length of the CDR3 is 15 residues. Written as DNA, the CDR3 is TGTGCCAGCAGTCGAGGGGGCCTATTTTCCAATGAGCAGTTCTTC. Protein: CASSRGGLFSNEQFF.